This TCR beta chain was sequenced during a study of post-analysis software for immune sequencing data. Findings and limits, study-wide: Patients had higher frequencies than controls of roughly 5 TRBV segments, including TRBV5-6, TRBV5-1 and TRBV20-1.

Concerning this clonotype itself: Its cognate antigen is unknown.

Researchers reported that TCR beta cDNA libraries carried unique molecular identifiers. Between roughly 0.9 and 11 million T cells gave rise to 500,000 to 600,000 cDNA molecules. TCRdb analysed the PCR reads with MiXCR anew, one entry per CDR3 protein. The sample lists hundreds of thousands of distinct CDR3 sequences, around 60% seen once, with approximately 10% in the top ten. CDR3 length equals 16 residues. V shed 0 bases and J shed 6 bases, with 14 bases lying between them. In germline, CDR1 is LGHDT, CDR2 YNNKEL (reference sequence). The rearrangement joins TRBV3-1 to TRBJ2-2, with TRBD1 as a possible D gene (5 bases). The source material was blood. The sequence was collected from a girl aged 2 to 9 with multiple sclerosis. The CDR3 sequence: CASSQELGAVSGELFF. CDR3 sequence (DNA): TGTGCCAGCAGCCAAGAGCTAGGGGCGGTATCCGGGGAGCTGTTTTTT.